This entry concerns a single TCR beta chain. This clone's antigen is unknown. The input lacks base qualities; no much larger clone sits a single base away. The data were obtained in a study of cytomegalovirus exposure and HLA in healthy donors (dated by TCRdb to about 2017). A note on the overall study: In an earlier analysis of some 550 of the donors, about 260 Gb of sequence data and some 100 million unique TCR beta sequences from about 190 million T cells were reported. An early release that covered fewer than 800 HLA-typed donors contained approximately 300 gigabases of sequencing data and some 87 million unique TCR sequences. The genetic ancestry cluster associated with self-reported Caucasian donors included 65% to 90% of the roughly 400 genotyped donors. The study aimed to test whether signatures of past pathogen exposure could be identified by cataloging public T cell receptors. Using immunosequencing, the study profiled T cell repertoires from around 670 subjects and related those repertoires to cytomegalovirus serostatus. Besides the first cohort of approximately 670 subjects, a separate validation cohort made up of 120 different subjects was used. To predict cytomegalovirus infection status, the study brought together high-throughput TCR immunosequencing, statistical association of individual TCRs with disease status, and machine learning. In a later analysis, previously published TCR beta repertoires from about 670 donors were re-analyzed and high-resolution HLA genotyping was added so that TCR occurrence patterns could be studied. Rather than drawing on any new phenotypic data, the later analysis identified candidate immune exposures from TCR beta sequences and the way those sequences occurred across donors. To decide whether each TCR beta V gene segment behaved as functional or pseudogenic, an earlier analysis of some 600 of the donors relied on high-throughput TCR beta sequencing. Donor age, sex, ethnicity and CMV serostatus were compiled together with the repertoire data. A later genetic analysis used genome-wide SNP genotypes for about 60% of the roughly 700 donors, treating that subset as a discovery cohort. All discovery cohort repertoires had been generated using a single sequencing platform. HLA typing included class I and class II loci at four-digit resolution. Typing coverage differed by locus: A, B, C, DRB1 and DQB1 were typed in about 620-630 donors, DQA1 in about 500, DPA1 in around 600, and DPB1 in roughly 450. About 5 DR-DQ haplotypes were handled as single units for association and clustering, since linkage in the cohort was strong. Among 300 to 450 genotyped donors of the cohort, an average of about 240,000 unique TCR beta nucleotide sequences were sequenced per donor, about a sixth of them non-productive.

Libraries were built with the immunoSEQ multiplex PCR assay. For the multiplex PCR, a mixture combining 60 forward primers for TCR Vbeta segments and 13 reverse primers for TCR Jbeta segments was used. The CDR3 region of rearranged TCR beta genes was amplified from genomic DNA by a multiplex PCR assay. Amplified TCR beta libraries were sequenced as 87-base-pair reads on the Illumina HiSeq System. The source study handled its data this way. Across the roughly 700 repertoires, a later analysis counted 80 million or so unique TCR beta chains, some 11 million of which were shared by at least two donors. Raw reads were error-corrected and collapsed into unique sequences with a nearest-neighbor algorithm that merged closely related sequences to remove PCR and sequencing errors. Alignment of CDR3 sequences to IMGT reference sequences was used to assign V, D and J gene segments. Each retained sequence needed at least a six-nucleotide match to both a V gene segment and a J gene segment. Rearrangements were classified as productive when the CDR3 lacked stop codons and remained in frame with V and J, and all other rearrangements were classified as non-productive. Following IMGT convention, CDR3 was defined as the stretch from the second conserved V-encoded cysteine up to the conserved J-encoded phenylalanine. The earlier analysis of a few hundred of the donors excluded any sequence lacking an unambiguous match to a single V gene segment. An earlier analysis of fewer than 650 of the donors classified V segments as functional when productive rearrangements were above 56.7% and as segregating when the standard deviation between donors was above 5%. To diagnose cytomegalovirus status from the catalog of TCR beta chain sequences, a statistical classification framework was built. V and J gene assignment, in a later analysis, came from comparing TCR nucleotide sequences with IMGT/GENE-DB human TR gene sequences. A later analysis assigned CDR3 sequences and most-parsimonious VDJ recombination scenarios with the TCRdist pipeline. In a later analysis, each TCR beta chain was defined by its CDR3 amino acid sequence together with its V-gene family, and reads without a unique V-gene family were excluded. As a way to deal with suspected cross-contamination and a sequencing artifact, a later analysis dropped more than 500 nucleotide sequences that were highly shared and had low generation probability. In a later analysis, a clonal expansion index was calculated for each public chain from normalized within-repertoire ranks of inferred template counts. Generation probabilities in a later analysis came from a VDJ recombination model fitted to out-of-frame rearrangements, and those results were checked against IGoR. A later analysis scored TCR-TCR, TCR-HLA and TCR-CMV co-occurrence with hypergeometric tests, applying a repertoire-size bias correction to TCR pairs. To estimate false discovery rates, a later analysis permuted the HLA or CMV assignments 20 times. In a later analysis, co-occurring TCRs were grouped with DBSCAN, and TCRdist sequence similarity was added when clustering was performed within HLA-allele-positive subsets. Co-occurrence clustering excluded repertoires with fewer than 30,000 or more than 120,000 public chains, plus five with anomalous nucleotide sharing. TCRdb provides this immuneACCESS table in a form limited to in-frame rearrangements. Some clones are lacking; in checked studies, under half of them reflect an unresolved V gene, and why the rest are absent is not known. V and J calls and clone size come straight from that table; D and trimming were deduced from the DNA. The sample table records a few hundred thousand clones; about 80% of these occur just once. In total, the top ten clones hold 1.5% to 2% of the sample.

The cohort consisted of 650 to 700 healthy bone marrow donors. Cohort members were all nominally healthy when sampled, although unrecorded immune exposures were likely present. The donor was CMV seronegative and belonged to the group of approximately 320 seronegative cohort members. A peripheral blood sample was collected from each donor, and TCR beta sequencing was performed on peripheral blood mononuclear cells. The Qiagen DNeasy Blood Extraction Kit was used to extract genomic DNA from the blood cell samples. Broader findings and caveats from the paper: In both the original and validation cohorts, the classifier was reported to diagnose cytomegalovirus status with high specificity and sensitivity. The presence/absence analyses assumed that sequencing depth was roughly uniform across donors, and that assumption may not be true. In the study, around 150 TCR beta chains were listed as associated with cytomegalovirus. According to a later analysis, most CMV-associated TCR beta chains appeared to be HLA-restricted, and the HLA associations seemed to be driven largely by CMV exposure. HLA typing was unavailable for some donors at each locus, so association tests used only the typed subset. Most TCR sequences were observed very rarely across donors, whereas some public TCRs were present in many individuals. When HLA alleles, especially DR and DQ, strongly co-occurred, attributing TCR associations to individual alleles was difficult. According to a later analysis, parvovirus B19, influenza, CMV and Epstein-Barr virus appeared linked to several top co-occurrence clusters. Because counts were too low, seventeen rarely observed V segments, including chromosome 9 orphons, were left out of the earlier analysis of roughly 600 of the donors. The authors suggested that the approach could potentially be generalized to other disease states and immunological phenotypes. According to a later genetic analysis, donors in an Asian-associated ancestry cluster had fewer N-insertions in productive TCRs than the roughly 700-donor mean. An association between a missense DCLRE1C variant and V-gene and J-gene trimming of TCR beta chains was found in a later genetic analysis and replicated in an independent cohort. Linkage disequilibrium might explain the correlated functional status among segregating V segments, but an unknown experimental factor could not be ruled out. Three of the identified cytomegalovirus-associated TCR beta chains were confirmed in vitro to be specific for cytomegalovirus antigens. In a later analysis, TCR association rates were found to vary across HLA loci, with the most associated TCRs seen for DRB1 alleles and the fewest for HLA-C alleles. A group of highly shared sequence variants was considered likely to be a technical artifact of the sequencing pipeline. A further reported finding was that TCR beta sequences accurately predicted the HLA-A and HLA-B alleles for most subjects in the first cohort. In a later analysis, HLA-associated TCR beta chains showed more clonal expansion and lower generation probabilities than non-associated chains that were equally common. Immune exposure information for the cohort was limited to CMV serostatus. Broadly in line with IMGT annotations, most TCR beta V segments showed up in productive rearrangements about 87% or about 30% of the time in an earlier analysis of 450 to 600 of the donors. Only TCR beta chains were sequenced in this cohort, and the absence of alpha or paired-chain data limited detectable features. Specific HLA alleles were associated with roughly 16,000 TCR beta sequences at a false discovery rate of 0.05 in a later analysis.

Sequencing was done on a sample of PBMCs. This clonotype was sampled from a man younger than 30 in good health and CMV-seronegative.

The CDR3: CASSQGVAEGANVLTF. In nucleotide form, the sequence is TGCGCCAGCAGCCAAGGGGTAGCGGAAGGGGCCAACGTCCTGACTTTC. The rearrangement combines TRBV4-3 with TRBJ2-6, with TRBD2 as a weak D call on 6 bases. The germline V gene specifies LGHNA as CDR1 and YSLEER as CDR2. Counted from cysteine to phenylalanine, this CDR3 has 16 amino acids. Of all the DNA, just the CDR3 is kept, 48 bases in frame from base 1. V loses 1 base, J loses 4 bases, and the germline ends lie 11 bases apart.